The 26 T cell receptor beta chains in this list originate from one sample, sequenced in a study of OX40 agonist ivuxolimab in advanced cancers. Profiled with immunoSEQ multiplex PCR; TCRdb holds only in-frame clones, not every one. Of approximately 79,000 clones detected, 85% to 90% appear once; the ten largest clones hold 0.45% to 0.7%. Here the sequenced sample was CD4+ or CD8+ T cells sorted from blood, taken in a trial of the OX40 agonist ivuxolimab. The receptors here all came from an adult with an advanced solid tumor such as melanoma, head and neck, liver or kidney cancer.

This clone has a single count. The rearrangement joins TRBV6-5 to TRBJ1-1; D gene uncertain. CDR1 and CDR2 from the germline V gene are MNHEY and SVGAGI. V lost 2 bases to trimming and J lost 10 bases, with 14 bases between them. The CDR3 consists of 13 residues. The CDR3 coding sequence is TGTGCCAGCAGTTACGATCATCTGGGGTCAGCTTTCTTT. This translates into CASSYDHLGSAFF.

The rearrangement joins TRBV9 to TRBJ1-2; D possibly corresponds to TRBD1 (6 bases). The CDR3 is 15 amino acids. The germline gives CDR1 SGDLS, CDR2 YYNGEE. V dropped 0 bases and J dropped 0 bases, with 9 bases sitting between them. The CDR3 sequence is CASSVVPGANYGYTF. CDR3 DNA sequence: TGTGCCAGCAGCGTAGTCCCAGGGGCTAACTATGGCTACACCTTC.

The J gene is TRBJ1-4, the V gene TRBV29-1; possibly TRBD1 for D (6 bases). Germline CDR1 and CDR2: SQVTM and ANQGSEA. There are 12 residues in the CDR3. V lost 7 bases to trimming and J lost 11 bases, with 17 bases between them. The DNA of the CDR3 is TGCAGCGCGGGAGGGGGAACCGAGAAACTGTTTTTT. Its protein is CSAGGGTEKLFF.

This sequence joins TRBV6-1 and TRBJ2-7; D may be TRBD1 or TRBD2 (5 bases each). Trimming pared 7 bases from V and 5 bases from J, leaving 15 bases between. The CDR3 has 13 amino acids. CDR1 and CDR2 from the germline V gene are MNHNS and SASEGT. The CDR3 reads CASTSSGQDEQYF. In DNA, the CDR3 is TGTGCCAGCACCTCGTCGGGGCAGGACGAGCAGTACTTC.

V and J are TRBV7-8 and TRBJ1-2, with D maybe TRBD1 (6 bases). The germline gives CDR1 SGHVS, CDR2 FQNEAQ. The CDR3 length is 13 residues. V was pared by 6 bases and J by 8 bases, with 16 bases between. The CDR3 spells CASSPTGLGGYTF. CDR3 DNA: TGTGCCAGCAGTCCAACAGGGCTGGGCGGCTACACCTTC.

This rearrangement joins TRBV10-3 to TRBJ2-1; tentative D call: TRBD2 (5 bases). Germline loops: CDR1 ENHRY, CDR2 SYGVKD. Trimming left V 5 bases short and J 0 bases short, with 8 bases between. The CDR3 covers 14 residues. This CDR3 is CAISSGSSYNEQFF. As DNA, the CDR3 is TGTGCCATCAGTTCGGGGAGCTCCTACAATGAGCAGTTCTTC.

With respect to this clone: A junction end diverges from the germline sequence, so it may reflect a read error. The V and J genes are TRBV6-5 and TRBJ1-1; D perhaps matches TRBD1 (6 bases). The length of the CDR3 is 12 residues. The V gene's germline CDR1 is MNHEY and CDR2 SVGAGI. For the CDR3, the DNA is TGTGTCAGCAGTCCTACAGGGACTGAAGCTTTCTTT. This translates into CVSSPTGTEAFF.

The CDR3 region has the DNA TGTGCCACCAGCAGAGATTTAGGACAGGATCTGGGAGGCTACACCTTC. This gives the protein CATSRDLGQDLGGYTF. The chain combines TRBV15 with TRBJ1-2; 7 bases line up with TRBD1. The trim removed 0 bases at V and 8 bases at J, leaving 12 bases unmatched. Germline V gene data show CDR1 as LNHNV and CDR2 as YYDKDF (reference sequence). CDR3 length: 16 residues.

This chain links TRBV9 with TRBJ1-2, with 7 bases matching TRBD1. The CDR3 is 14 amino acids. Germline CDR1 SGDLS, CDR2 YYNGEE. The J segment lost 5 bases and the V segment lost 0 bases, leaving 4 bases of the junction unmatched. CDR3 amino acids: CASSVDAGGYGYTF. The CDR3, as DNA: TGTGCCAGCAGCGTAGACGCAGGGGGGTATGGCTACACCTTC. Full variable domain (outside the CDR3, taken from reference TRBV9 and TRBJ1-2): DSGVTQTPKHLITATGQRVTLRCSPRSGDLSVYWYQQSLDQGLQFLIQYYNGEERAKGNILERFSAQQFPDLHSELNLSSLELGDSALYFCASSVDAGGYGYTFGSGTRLTVV.

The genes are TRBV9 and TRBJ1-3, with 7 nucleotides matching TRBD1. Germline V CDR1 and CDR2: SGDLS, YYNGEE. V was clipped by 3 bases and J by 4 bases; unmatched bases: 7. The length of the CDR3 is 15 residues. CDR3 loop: CASSATGTEGNTIYF. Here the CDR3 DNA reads TGTGCCAGCAGCGCAACCGGGACAGAGGGAAACACCATATATTTT.

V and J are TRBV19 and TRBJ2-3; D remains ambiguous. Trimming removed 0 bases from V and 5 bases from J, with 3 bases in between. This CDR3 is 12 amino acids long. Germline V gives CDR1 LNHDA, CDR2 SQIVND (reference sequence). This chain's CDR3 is CASSIDKDTQYF. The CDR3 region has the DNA TGTGCCAGTAGTATAGACAAAGATACGCAGTATTTT. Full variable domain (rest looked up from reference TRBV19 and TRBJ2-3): DGGITQSPKYLFRKEGQNVTLSCEQNLNHDAMYWYRQDPGQGLRLIYYSQIVNDFQKGDIAEGYSVSREKKESFPLTVTSAQKNPTAFYLCASSIDKDTQYFGPGTRLTVL.

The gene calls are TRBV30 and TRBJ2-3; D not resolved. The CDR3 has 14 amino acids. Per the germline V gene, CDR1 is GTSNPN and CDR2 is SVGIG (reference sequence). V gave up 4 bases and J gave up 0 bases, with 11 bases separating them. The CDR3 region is CAWKLDPSTDTQYF. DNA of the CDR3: TGTGCCTGGAAGCTGGACCCAAGCACAGATACGCAGTATTTT.

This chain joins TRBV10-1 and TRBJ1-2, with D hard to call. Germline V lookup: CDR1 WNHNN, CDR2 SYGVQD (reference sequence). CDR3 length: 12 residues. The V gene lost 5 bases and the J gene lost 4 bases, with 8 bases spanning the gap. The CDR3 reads CASSRDSYGYTF. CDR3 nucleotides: TGCGCCAGCAGTCGTGACTCCTATGGCTACACCTTC.

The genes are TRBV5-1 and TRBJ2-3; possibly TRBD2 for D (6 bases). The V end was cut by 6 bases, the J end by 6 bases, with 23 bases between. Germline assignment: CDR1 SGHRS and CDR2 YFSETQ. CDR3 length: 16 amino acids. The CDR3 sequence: CASNLNGGGTIDTQYF. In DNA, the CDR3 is TGCGCCAGCAACCTTAACGGTGGGGGGACGATCGATACGCAGTATTTT.

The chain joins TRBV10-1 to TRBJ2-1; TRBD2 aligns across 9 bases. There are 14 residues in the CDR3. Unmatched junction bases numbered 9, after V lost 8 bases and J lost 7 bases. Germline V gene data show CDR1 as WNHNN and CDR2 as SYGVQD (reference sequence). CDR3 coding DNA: TGCGCCAGCCCCTTAGGACTAGCGAGTAATGAGCAGTTCTTC. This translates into CASPLGLASNEQFF.

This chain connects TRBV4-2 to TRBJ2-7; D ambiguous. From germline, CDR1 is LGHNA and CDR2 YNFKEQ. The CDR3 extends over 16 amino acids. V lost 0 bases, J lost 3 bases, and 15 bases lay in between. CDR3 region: CASSQDLSGVVYEQYF. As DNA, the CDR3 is TGTGCCAGCAGCCAAGATCTATCGGGTGTGGTCTACGAGCAGTACTTC.

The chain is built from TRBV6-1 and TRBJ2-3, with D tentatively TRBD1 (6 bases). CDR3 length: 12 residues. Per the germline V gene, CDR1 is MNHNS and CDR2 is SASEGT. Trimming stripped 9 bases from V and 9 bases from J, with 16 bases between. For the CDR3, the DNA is TGTGCCAGAGGGGCGGAGCAGGGGACGCAGTATTTT. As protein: CARGAEQGTQYF.

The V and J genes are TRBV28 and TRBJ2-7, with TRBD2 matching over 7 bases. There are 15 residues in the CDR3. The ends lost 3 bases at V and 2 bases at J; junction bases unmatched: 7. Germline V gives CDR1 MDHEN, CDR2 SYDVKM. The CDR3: CASSFMAGDTYEQYF. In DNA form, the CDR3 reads TGTGCCAGCAGTTTTATGGCGGGGGATACCTACGAGCAGTACTTC.

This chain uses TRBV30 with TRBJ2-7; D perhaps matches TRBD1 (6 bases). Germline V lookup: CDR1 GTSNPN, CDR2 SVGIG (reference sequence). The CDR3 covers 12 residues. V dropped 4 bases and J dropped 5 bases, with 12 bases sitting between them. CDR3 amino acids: CAWNRDIHEQYF. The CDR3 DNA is TGTGCCTGGAATCGGGACATCCACGAGCAGTACTTC.

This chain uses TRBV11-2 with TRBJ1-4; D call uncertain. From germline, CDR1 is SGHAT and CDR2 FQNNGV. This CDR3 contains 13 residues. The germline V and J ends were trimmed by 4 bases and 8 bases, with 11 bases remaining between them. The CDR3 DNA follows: TGTGCCAGCAGCTCCGGCCCAAACGAAAAACTGTTTTTT. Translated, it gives CASSSGPNEKLFF.

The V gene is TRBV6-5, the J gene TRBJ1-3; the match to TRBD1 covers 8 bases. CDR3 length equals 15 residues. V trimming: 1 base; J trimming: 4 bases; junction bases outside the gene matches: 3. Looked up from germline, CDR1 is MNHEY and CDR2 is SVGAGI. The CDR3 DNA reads TGTGCCAGCAGTTACTATCGGACAGGGGGAAACACCATATATTTT. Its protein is CASSYYRTGGNTIYF.

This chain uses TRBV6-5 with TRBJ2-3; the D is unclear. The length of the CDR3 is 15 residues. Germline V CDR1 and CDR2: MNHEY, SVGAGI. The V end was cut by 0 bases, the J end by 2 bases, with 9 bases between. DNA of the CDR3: TGTGCCAGCAGTTACTCGATTGAATACACAGATACGCAGTATTTT. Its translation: CASSYSIEYTDTQYF.

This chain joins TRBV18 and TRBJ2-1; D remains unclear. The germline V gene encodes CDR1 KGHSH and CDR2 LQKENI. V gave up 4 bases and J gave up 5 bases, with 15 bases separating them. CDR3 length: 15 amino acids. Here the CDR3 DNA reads TGTGCCAGCTCACGAGGCCTGACTGGGGACAATGAGCAGTTCTTC. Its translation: CASSRGLTGDNEQFF.

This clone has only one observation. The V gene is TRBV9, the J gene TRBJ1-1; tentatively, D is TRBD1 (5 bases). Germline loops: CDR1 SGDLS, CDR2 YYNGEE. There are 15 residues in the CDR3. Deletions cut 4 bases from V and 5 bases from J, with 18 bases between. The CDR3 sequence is CASSFHLEEGTEAFF. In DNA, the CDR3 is TGTGCCAGCAGCTTCCACTTGGAGGAGGGGACTGAAGCTTTCTTT.

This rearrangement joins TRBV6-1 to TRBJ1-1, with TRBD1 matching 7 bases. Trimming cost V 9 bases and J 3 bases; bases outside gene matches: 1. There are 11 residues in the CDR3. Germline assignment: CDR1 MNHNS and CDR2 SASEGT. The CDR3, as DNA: TGTGCCAGTGACAGGGACACTGAAGCTTTCTTT. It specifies CASDRDTEAFF.

The CDR3 nucleotides read TGTGCCAGCAGCACGACGGGACAGGGCTACGAGCAGTACTTC. Encoded protein: CASSTTGQGYEQYF. The chain is built from TRBV21-1 and TRBJ2-7; TRBD1 is taken as the D call from the table, unchecked against the DNA. TRBV21-1 is classified as a pseudogene. This CDR3 has 14 residues.